This T cell receptor beta chain appears in the sequencing data of a study of T cells expressing NK-cell markers (dated by TCRdb to the early 2020s). Concerning the study at large: In sorted CD3+CD56+NKG2C+, CD3+CD56+NKG2C- and CD3+CD56-NKG2C+ T-cell subsets from eight donors, TCR beta-chain repertoires were profiled. Among the eight sequenced donors, seven were HCMV-seropositive and one was HCMV-seronegative. The eight sequenced donors were randomly selected healthy volunteers, three men and five women. Libraries were sequenced as 2 x 150 bp reads on Illumina HiSeq 2000/2500, MiSeq or NextSeq.

Sequencing relied on an Illumina HiSeq 2000. TCR beta cDNA libraries were made by 5'RACE template switching that added a universal primer site and unique molecular identifiers. Priming for cDNA synthesis came from the TCR beta constant segment, and two successive PCR amplification steps followed. The paper's processing steps were these. MIGEC was used to demultiplex reads and group reads by UMI, and MiTCR was used to assemble and quantify clonotypes. To exclude erroneous sequences, only TCR cDNA sequences supported by at least two reads were retained. The tcR package was used for downstream repertoire analysis, and clonotypes were matched across fractions by CDR3 nucleotide sequence plus V segment. VDJmatch was used to annotate antigen specificity against VDJdb, with one amino acid substitution in CDR3 allowed. TCRdb reprocessed the raw reads; every CDR3 protein sequence is a single record, and DNA is not supplied. These V and J calls originate from TCRdb's pipeline instead of the authors' own analysis. The data table for this sample lists more than 250,000 distinct CDR3 sequences. In total, the top ten clones hold 0.3% to 0.45% of the sample.

Reading the germline V gene gives CDR1 SGHAT and CDR2 FQNNGV. The CDR3 sequence holds 15 residues, the cysteine and phenylalanine included. A DNA sequence was not provided. A remark on this clonotype: Which antigen it targets is not known.

Overall study outcomes, separate from this receptor: Whether the expanded NKG2C-expressing T cell clones were specific for HCMV antigens remained unclear. For roughly six donors, the dominant CD3+CD56+NKG2C+ clonotypes were among the top 10 CD8+ clonotypes and accounted for roughly 1.0-7.5% of CD8+ T cells. Those dominant clonotypes were again the most abundant among CD3+CD56-NKG2C+ cells in a handful of donors, at roughly 25-65%.

HCMV serostatus was determined by detecting HCMV-specific IgG in serum with a commercial ELISA kit. Ficoll density gradient centrifugation was used to isolate peripheral blood mononuclear cells from blood. The sequence was obtained from a man younger than 35 in good health. Donor details come from another sample of the same person, matched by shared clones. Recombination linked TRBV11-2 to TRBJ2-3; TCRdb's assignment of TRBD2 cannot be checked, as there is no DNA. Sequenced: blood T cells: a sorted CD56 or NKG2C T cell subset, CD4+ or CD8+ T cells, or bulk PBMC T cells (not recorded which). The CDR3 here reads CASKGRPTSTDTQYF.